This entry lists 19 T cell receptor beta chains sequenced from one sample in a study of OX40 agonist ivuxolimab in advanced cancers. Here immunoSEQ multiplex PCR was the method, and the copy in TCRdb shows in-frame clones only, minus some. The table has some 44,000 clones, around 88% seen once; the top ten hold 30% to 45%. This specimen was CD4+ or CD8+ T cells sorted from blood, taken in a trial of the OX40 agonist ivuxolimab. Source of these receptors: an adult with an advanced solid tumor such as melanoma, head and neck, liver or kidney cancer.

The DNA for the CDR3 is TGCAGTGCTAGAGACCTGGGCGAAGCTTTCTTT. Protein sequence: CSARDLGEAFF. The chain is built from TRBV20-1 and TRBJ1-1, with D unclear. CDR3 length: 11 amino acids. CDR1 DFQATT and CDR2 SNEGSKA come from the germline V gene (reference sequence). Trimming removed 0 bases from V and 8 bases from J, with 7 bases in between.

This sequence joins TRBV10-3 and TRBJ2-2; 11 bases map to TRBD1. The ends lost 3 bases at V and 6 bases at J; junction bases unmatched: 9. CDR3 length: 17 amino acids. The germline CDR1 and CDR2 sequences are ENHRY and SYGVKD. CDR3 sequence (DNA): TGTGCCATCAGTGATGTGGGACAGGGGGATAAGGCCGGGGAGCTGTTTTTT. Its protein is CAISDVGQGDKAGELFF.

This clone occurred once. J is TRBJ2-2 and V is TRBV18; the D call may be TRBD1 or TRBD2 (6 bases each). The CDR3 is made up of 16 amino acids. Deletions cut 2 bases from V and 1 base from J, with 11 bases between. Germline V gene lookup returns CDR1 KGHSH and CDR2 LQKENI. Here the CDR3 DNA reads TGTGCCAGCTCACCAGCCGGAGGGGGGAACACCGGGGAGCTGTTTTTT. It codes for CASSPAGGGNTGELFF.

The CDR3 sequence is CASSLILTNEQFF. The CDR3 coding sequence is TGCGCCAGCAGCTTGATTCTAACCAATGAGCAGTTCTTC. This chain connects TRBV5-1 to TRBJ2-1, with unresolved D. V was cut by 1 base and J by 6 bases, with 8 bases left in between. The CDR3 sequence is 13 residues long. Germline V lookup: CDR1 SGHRS, CDR2 YFSETQ.

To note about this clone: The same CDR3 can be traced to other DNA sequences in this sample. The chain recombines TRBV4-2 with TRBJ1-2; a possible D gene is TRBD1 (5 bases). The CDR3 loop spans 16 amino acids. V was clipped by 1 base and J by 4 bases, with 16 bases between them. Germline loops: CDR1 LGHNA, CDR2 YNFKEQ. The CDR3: CASSQVSSGRGYGYTF. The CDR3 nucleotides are TGTGCCAGCAGCCAAGTGAGTTCAGGGCGCGGCTATGGCTACACCTTC.

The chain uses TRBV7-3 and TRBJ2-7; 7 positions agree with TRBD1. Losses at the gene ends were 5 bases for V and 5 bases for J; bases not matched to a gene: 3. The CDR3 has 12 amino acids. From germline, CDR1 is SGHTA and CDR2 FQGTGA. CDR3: CASSPTGDEQYF. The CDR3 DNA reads TGTGCCAGCAGCCCCACAGGGGACGAGCAGTACTTC. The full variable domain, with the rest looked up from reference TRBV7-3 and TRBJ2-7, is GAGVSQTPSNKVTEKGKYVELRCDPISGHTALYWYRQSLGQGPEFLIYFQGTGAADDSGLPNDRFFAVRPEGSVSTLKIQRTERGDSAVYLCASSPTGDEQYFGPGTRLTVT.

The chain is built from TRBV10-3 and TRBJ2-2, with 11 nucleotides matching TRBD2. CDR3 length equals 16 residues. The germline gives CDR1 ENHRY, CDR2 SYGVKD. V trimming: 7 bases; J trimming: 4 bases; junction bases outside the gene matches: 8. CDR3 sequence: CAITASGRPGTGELFF. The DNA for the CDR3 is TGTGCCATCACGGCTAGCGGGAGGCCAGGCACCGGGGAGCTGTTTTTT.

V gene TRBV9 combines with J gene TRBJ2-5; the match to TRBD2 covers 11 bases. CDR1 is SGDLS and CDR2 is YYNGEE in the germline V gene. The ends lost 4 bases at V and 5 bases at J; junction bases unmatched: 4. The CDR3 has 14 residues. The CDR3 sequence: CASSRGLAVETQYF. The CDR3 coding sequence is TGTGCCAGCAGCAGGGGACTAGCGGTCGAGACCCAGTACTTC.

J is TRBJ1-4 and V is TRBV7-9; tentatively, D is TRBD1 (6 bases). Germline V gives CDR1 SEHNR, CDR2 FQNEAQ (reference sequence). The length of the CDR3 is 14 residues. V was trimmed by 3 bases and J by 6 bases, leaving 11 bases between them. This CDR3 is CASSFTGNDEKLFF. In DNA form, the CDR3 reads TGTGCCAGCAGCTTTACAGGGAACGATGAAAAACTGTTTTTT.

CDR3 protein: CASSLTDPGANVLTF. In DNA, the CDR3 is TGTGCCAGCAGTCTAACGGACCCTGGGGCCAACGTCCTGACTTTC. The V call is TRBV2, the J call TRBJ2-6, with D unresolved. Trimming shortened V by 5 bases and J by 2 bases, and 10 bases separated the two germline ends. The germline CDR1 and CDR2 sequences are SNHLY and FYNNEI. The CDR3 is made up of 15 amino acids.

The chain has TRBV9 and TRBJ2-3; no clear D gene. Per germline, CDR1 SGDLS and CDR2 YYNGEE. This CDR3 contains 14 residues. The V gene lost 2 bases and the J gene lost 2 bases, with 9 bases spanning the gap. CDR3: CASSVADSTDTQYF. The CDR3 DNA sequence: TGTGCCAGCAGCGTCGCAGACTCCACAGATACGCAGTATTTT.

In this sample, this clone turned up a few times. The CDR3 DNA reads as TGTGCCAGCAGAGGGACAGGGGCTTACGAGCAGTACTTC. It specifies CASRGTGAYEQYF. The chain has TRBV28 and TRBJ2-7; TRBD1 matches at 10 bases. V shed 6 bases and J 4 bases; nucleotides not matched to a gene: 3. The CDR3 consists of 13 residues. The germline gives CDR1 MDHEN, CDR2 SYDVKM.

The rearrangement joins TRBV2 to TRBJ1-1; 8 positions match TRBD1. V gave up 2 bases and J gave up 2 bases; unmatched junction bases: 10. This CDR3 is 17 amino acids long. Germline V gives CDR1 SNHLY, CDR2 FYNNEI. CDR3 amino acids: CASSEQGARGGNTEAFF. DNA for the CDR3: TGTGCCAGCAGTGAACAGGGGGCAAGAGGAGGTAACACTGAAGCTTTCTTT.

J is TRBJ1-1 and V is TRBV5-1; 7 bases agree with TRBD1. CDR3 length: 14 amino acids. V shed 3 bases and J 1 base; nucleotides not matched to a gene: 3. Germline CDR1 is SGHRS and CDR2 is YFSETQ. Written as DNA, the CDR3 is TGCGCCAGCAGCTGGGGGACAGAGAACACTGAAGCTTTCTTT. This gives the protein CASSWGTENTEAFF. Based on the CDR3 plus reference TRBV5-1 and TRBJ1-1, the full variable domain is KAGVTQTPRYLIKTRGQQVTLSCSPISGHRSVSWYQQTPGQGLQFLFEYFSETQRNKGNFPGRFSGRQFSNSRSEMNVSTLELGDSALYLCASSWGTENTEAFFGQGTRLTVV.

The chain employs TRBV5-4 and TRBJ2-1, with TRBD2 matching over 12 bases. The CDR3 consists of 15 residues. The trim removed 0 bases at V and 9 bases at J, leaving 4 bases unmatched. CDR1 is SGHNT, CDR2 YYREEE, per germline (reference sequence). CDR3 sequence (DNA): TGTGCCAGCAGCTTGGGGACTAGCGGGAATGTTGAGCAGTTCTTC. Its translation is CASSLGTSGNVEQFF.

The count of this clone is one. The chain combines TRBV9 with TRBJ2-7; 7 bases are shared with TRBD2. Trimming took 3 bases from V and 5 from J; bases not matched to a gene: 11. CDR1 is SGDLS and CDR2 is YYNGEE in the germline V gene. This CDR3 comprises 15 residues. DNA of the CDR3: TGTGCCAGCAGCGCGAGCGGGAAAACGCTCAACGAGCAGTACTTC. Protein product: CASSASGKTLNEQYF.

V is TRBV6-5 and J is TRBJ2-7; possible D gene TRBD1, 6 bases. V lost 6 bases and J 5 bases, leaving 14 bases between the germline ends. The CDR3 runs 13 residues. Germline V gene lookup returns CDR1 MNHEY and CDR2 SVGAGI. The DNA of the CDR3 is TGTGCCAGCAGCCCCAGACAGGTAGACGAGCAGTACTTC. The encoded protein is CASSPRQVDEQYF.

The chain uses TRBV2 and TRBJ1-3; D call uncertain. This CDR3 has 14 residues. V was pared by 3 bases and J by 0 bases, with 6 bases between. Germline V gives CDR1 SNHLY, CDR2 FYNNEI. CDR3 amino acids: CASSEAVSGNTIYF. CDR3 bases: TGTGCCAGCAGTGAGGCAGTCTCTGGAAACACCATATATTTT. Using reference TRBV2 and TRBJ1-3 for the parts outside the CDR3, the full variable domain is EPEVTQTPSHQVTQMGQEVILRCVPISNHLYFYWYRQILGQKVEFLVSFYNNEISEKSEIFDDQFSVERPDGSNFTLKIRSTKLEDSAMYFCASSEAVSGNTIYFGEGSWLTVV.

CDR3: CASSLGEVNYGYTF. The CDR3, as DNA: TGTGCCAGCAGCTTGGGTGAAGTCAACTATGGCTACACCTTC. The rearrangement joins TRBV7-9 to TRBJ1-2, with D uncertain. Trimming took 3 bases from V and 2 from J, leaving 10 bases between them. The length of the CDR3 is 14 residues. Germline loops: CDR1 SEHNR, CDR2 FQNEAQ (reference sequence).